This T cell receptor (beta chain) was identified during a study of siplizumab effects on memory and regulatory T cells. Study-level points and caveats: Memory cells seemed less diverse than naive T cells, which seemed major alloresponse contributors.

With 5 bases removed from V and 4 bases from J, the gap between germline ends came to 15 bases. This CDR3 has 15 residues. CDR1 SGDLS and CDR2 YYNGEE come from the germline V gene. Every sample had approximately 97,000 of its TCR templates assayed. Clones were read by immunoSEQ multiplex PCR, and TCRdb kept only the in-frame ones, dropping some. The data hold just over 60,000 clones, with about 80% observed a single time. Remarks on this clone: Its target is unknown.

Sequencing was carried out using memory CD4+ T cells sorted from blood. The source of this sequence is a human donor in good health. The chain has TRBV9 and TRBJ2-2; perhaps TRBD2 as D (6 bases). In DNA form, the CDR3 reads TGTGCCAGCAGGCTAGATGCGGGGCCCACCGGGGAGCTGTTTTTT. Protein: CASRLDAGPTGELFF.